The rows below give T cell receptor beta chains drawn from one sample of a study of OX40 agonist ivuxolimab in advanced cancers. Data came from immunoSEQ multiplex PCR; TCRdb stores just in-frame clones and leaves some out. The table shows about 58,000 clones, with approximately 80% occurring only once. Specimen: CD4+ or CD8+ T cells sorted from blood, collected in a trial of the OX40 agonist ivuxolimab. Source of these receptors: an adult with an advanced solid tumor such as melanoma, head and neck, liver or kidney cancer. Both conserved end residues are part of each CDR3. The D gene is left open where the match is weak.

d_gene,j_gene,v_gene,CDR3aa
TRBD1,TRBJ1-2,TRBV2,CASRGDRGYGYTF
-,TRBJ1-1,TRBV5-5,CASTIVDTEAFF
TRBD1,TRBJ1-1,TRBV10-3,CAIRRTGGTMNTEAFF
TRBD2,TRBJ2-3,TRBV11-3,CASSLEGLRTDTQYF
-,TRBJ2-1,TRBV11-1,CASSLGEEGYNEQFF
-,TRBJ1-6,TRBV7-2,CASSLAGGGQGSPLHF
TRBD2,TRBJ2-3,TRBV15,CATSRSRLAGGPGQARDTQYF
-,TRBJ1-2,TRBV7-9,CASSRPGGEMYGYTF
-,TRBJ1-1,TRBV19,CASRVRDGNTEAFF
-,TRBJ1-4,TRBV6-7,CASSHGGVTNEKLFF
-,TRBJ1-2,TRBV2,CASSVTGNGYTF
-,TRBJ1-6,TRBV10-3,CAISEGSYNSPLHF
TRBD1,TRBJ2-4,TRBV5-4,CASSSGQGENIQYF
TRBD2,TRBJ2-5,TRBV19,CASSRASGSSGETQYF
TRBD2,TRBJ2-6,TRBV6-5,CASRGRASGANVLTF
-,TRBJ1-2,TRBV14,CASSQGIERGRTNYGYTF
-,TRBJ2-3,TRBV25-1,CASSEHPTDTQYF
TRBD1,TRBJ1-1,TRBV19,CARIRGGISAFF
-,TRBJ1-1,TRBV6-5,CASSSAAGHTEAFF
-,TRBJ2-7,TRBV11-2,CASSLLLVASYEQYF
-,TRBJ2-4,TRBV25-1,CASRGWGSGNIQYF
-,TRBJ2-7,TRBV19,CASSPLGEQYF
TRBD1,TRBJ1-2,TRBV6-5,CASSNPGGAGYTF
TRBD2,TRBJ2-3,TRBV5-6,CASSSPRLRGSTSTDTQYF
TRBD2,TRBJ2-7,TRBV19,CASSIGGEGRRSEQYF
-,TRBJ2-7,TRBV6-5,CASRGAGNYYEQYF
-,TRBJ1-5,TRBV11-2,CASSLGPFQPQHF
-,TRBJ1-1,TRBV6-1,CASSVGSMNTEAFF
-,TRBJ2-7,TRBV27,CASSLSGPYEQYF
-,TRBJ2-3,TRBV7-7,CASSLNPLTDTQYF
-,TRBJ2-7,TRBV29-1,CSVVMASDFEQYF